This T cell receptor beta chain was recovered during a study of cytomegalovirus exposure and HLA in healthy donors. Overall study context: Unique TCRs from HLA-typed donors, about 78 million of them, were held in an early data release.

Concerning this clone itself: Its target is unknown.

Both 60 Vbeta primers and 13 Jbeta primers went into the PCR. Measured with immunoSEQ multiplex PCR; TCRdb has only the in-frame clones, and not every one. The sample shows roughly 110,000 clones, around two thirds of them seen only once. Broader study findings: Compared with the roughly 700-donor mean, an Asian-associated ancestry cluster reportedly had fewer N-insertions, according to a later analysis.

CDR1 is SGHNT and CDR2 is YYREEE in the germline V gene (reference sequence). V shed 4 bases, J shed 3 bases, and the junction held 0 bases outside the gene matches. This CDR3 region has 12 residues. This chain joins TRBV5-4 and TRBJ2-7, with 8 bases identical to TRBD1. The TCR was taken from a human donor in good health. Sequenced input: PBMCs. DNA for the CDR3: TGTGCCAGCAGCGGACAGGGCTACGAGCAGTACTTC. This codes for CASSGQGYEQYF.